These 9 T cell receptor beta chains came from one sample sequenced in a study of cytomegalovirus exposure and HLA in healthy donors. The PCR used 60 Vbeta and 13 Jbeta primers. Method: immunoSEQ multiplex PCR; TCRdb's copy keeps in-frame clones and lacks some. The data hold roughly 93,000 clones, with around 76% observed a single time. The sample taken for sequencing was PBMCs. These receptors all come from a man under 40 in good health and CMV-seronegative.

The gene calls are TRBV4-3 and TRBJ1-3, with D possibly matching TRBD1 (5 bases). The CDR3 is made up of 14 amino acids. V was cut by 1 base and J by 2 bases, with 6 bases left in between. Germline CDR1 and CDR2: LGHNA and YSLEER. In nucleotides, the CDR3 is TGCGCCAGCAGCCAAGGCAGGGCTGGAAACACCATATATTTT. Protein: CASSQGRAGNTIYF.

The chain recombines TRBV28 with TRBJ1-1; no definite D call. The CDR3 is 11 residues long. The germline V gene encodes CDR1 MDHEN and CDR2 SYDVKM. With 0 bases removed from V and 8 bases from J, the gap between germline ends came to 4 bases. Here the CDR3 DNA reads TGTGCCAGCAGTTTATGGCAGGAAGCTTTCTTT. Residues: CASSLWQEAFF.

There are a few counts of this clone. The CDR3 loop reads CASSQEPGGVEQYF. Here the CDR3 DNA reads TGCGCCAGCAGCCAAGAACCGGGGGGGGTCGAGCAGTACTTC. V is TRBV4-1 and J is TRBJ2-7; 8 nucleotides agree with TRBD2. There are 14 residues in the CDR3. Germline assignment: CDR1 MGHRA and CDR2 YSYEKL. The J segment lost 6 bases and the V segment lost 0 bases, leaving 4 bases of the junction unmatched.

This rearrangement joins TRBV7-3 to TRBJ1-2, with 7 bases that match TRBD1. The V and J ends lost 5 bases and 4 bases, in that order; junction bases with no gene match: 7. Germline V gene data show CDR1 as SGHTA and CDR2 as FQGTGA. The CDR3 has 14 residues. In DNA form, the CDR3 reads TGTGCCAGCAGCCCGACAGGGACTGGCTATGGCTACACCTTC. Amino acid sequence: CASSPTGTGYGYTF.

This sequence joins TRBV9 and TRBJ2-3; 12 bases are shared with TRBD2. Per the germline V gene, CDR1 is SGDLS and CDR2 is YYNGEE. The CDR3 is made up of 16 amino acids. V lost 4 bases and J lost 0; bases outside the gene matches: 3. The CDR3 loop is CASSIGTSGSTDTQYF. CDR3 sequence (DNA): TGTGCCAGCAGCATAGGGACTAGCGGGAGCACAGATACGCAGTATTTT.

CDR3 protein: CASSLVASSSYEQYV. DNA of the CDR3: TGTGCCAGCAGCTTAGTTGCGTCTAGCTCCTACGAGCAGTACGTC. The J gene is TRBJ2-7, the V gene TRBV7-2; D not certain. The V gene lost 1 base and the J gene lost 0 bases, with 10 bases spanning the gap. This CDR3 region has 15 residues. Germline values: CDR1 SGHTA, CDR2 FQGNSA.

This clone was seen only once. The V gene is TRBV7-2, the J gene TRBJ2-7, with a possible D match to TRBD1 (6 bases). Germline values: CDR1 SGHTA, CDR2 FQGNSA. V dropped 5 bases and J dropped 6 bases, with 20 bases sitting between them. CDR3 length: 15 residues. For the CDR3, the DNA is TGTGCCAGCAGCCCGTGGACAGCGACAGTGAGCGAGCAGTACTTC. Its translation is CASSPWTATVSEQYF. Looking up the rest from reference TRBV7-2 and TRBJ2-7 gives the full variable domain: GAGVSQSPSNKVTEKGKDVELRCDPISGHTALYWYRQSLGQGLEFLIYFQGNSAPDKSGLPSDRFSAERTGGSVSTLTIQRTQQEDSAVYLCASSPWTATVSEQYFGPGTRLTVT.

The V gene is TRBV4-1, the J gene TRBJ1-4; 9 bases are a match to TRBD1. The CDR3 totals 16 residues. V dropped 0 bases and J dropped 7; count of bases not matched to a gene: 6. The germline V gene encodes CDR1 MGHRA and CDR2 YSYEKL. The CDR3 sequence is CASSQDQGQGREKLFF. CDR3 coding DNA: TGCGCCAGCAGCCAAGACCAGGGACAGGGCCGTGAAAAACTGTTTTTT.

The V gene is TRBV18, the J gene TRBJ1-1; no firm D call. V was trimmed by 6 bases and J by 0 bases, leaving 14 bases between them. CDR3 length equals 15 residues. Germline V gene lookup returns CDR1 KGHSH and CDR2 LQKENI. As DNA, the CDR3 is TGTGCCAGCTCGCCGGAGAGAGGTTTGAACACTGAAGCTTTCTTT. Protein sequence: CASSPERGLNTEAFF.